A selection of T cell receptor beta chains follows, all from one sample in a study of Ad26.COV2.S vaccination and SARS-CoV-2 variants. Measured with immunoSEQ multiplex PCR; TCRdb has only the in-frame clones, and not every one. The sample includes roughly 510,000 clones, 70% to 90% of them seen just once. The sequenced sample was peripheral blood, obtained in a trial of Ad26.COV2.S vaccine versus placebo. These receptors were collected from a person between 18 and 65 years old who received the Ad26.COV2.S COVID-19 vaccine or a placebo. Each CDR3 is given with its conserved first and last residue. A D gene is named only where the DNA matches it firmly. Size tells how often a clone was seen (once, few, many) or the class of an expanded clone, and some rows leave it out.

cdr3_nt,cdr3_aa,j_call,cdr3_length,v_call,d_call,clone_size
TGTGCCTGGAGGCTGGTGAACACTGAAGCTTTCTTT,CAWRLVNTEAFF,TRBJ1-1,12,TRBV30,.,.
TGTGCCTGGAGATTTAATGCCGACACGCCCTTCTTC,CAWRFNADTPFF,TRBJ1-2,12,TRBV30,.,.
TGCGCCAGCAGCACGACTAGCGGGAACACAGATACGCAGTATTTT,CASSTTSGNTDTQYF,TRBJ2-3,15,TRBV5-1,TRBD2,.
TGCGCCAGCAGCTTGGTTGGGCAGGGAGGTACTGAAGCTTTCTTT,CASSLVGQGGTEAFF,TRBJ1-1,15,TRBV5-1,.,.
TGTGCCAGCAGCCCCCCTTCAGGAGCCCCCTCGGAGACCCAGTACTTC,CASSPPSGAPSETQYF,TRBJ2-5,16,TRBV9,.,.
TGTGCCAGCAGTCAGGTAGACTCTGGAAACACCATATATTTT,CASSQVDSGNTIYF,TRBJ1-3,14,TRBV6-1,.,.
TGTGCCAGCAGTTTATTCCAGGGTTCCTACAATGAGCAGTTCTTC,CASSLFQGSYNEQFF,TRBJ2-1,15,TRBV28,.,.
TGTGCCAGCAGCTCCGGGACTAGCGTCTCCTACGAGCAGTACTTC,CASSSGTSVSYEQYF,TRBJ2-7,15,TRBV5-5,TRBD2,.
TGTGCCAGCAGCGTGAAGGTTAATTCACCCCTCCACTTT,CASSVKVNSPLHF,TRBJ1-6,13,TRBV11-3,.,.
TGTGCCAGTAGTATATTCGGGGCGAGACAGGGCACAGATACGCAGTATTTT,CASSIFGARQGTDTQYF,TRBJ2-3,17,TRBV19,.,.
TGCGCCAGCAAGCCCCTACAGGGGGGGCAAGAGACCCAGTACTTC,CASKPLQGGQETQYF,TRBJ2-5,15,TRBV5-1,.,.
TGTGCCAGCAGCTCAGGGCCAATCGCTTCAGATACGCAGTATTTT,CASSSGPIASDTQYF,TRBJ2-3,15,TRBV5-4,.,.
TGTGCCAGTAGTATGTCGCTGCAGCCCACAGATACGCAGTATTTT,CASSMSLQPTDTQYF,TRBJ2-3,15,TRBV19,.,.
TGTGCCAGCTCACCAGAGAAGGGGGGCGCGTATGGCTACACCTTC,CASSPEKGGAYGYTF,TRBJ1-2,15,TRBV18,.,.
TGTGCCAGCAGTACAATCTCCGGGACTAGCTACGAGCAGTACTTC,CASSTISGTSYEQYF,TRBJ2-7,15,TRBV6-2/TRBV6-3,TRBD2,once
TGTGCCAGCAGCTTGGTAACCTACAATGAGCAGTTCTTC,CASSLVTYNEQFF,TRBJ2-1,13,TRBV5-6,.,.
TGTGCCAGCAGCCGCGGGCAGGGCAATGAGCAGTTCTTC,CASSRGQGNEQFF,TRBJ2-1,13,TRBV6-5,.,.
TGTGCCAGTAGTATCACAGGGGGCGCGGTCACTGAAGCTTTCTTT,CASSITGGAVTEAFF,TRBJ1-1,15,TRBV19,TRBD1,once
TGTGCCAGCAGTTGGGACCCAGCTGAAGCTTTCTTT,CASSWDPAEAFF,TRBJ1-1,12,TRBV2,.,.
TGTGCCAGCAGTTCGTCCCAGAACGAGCAGTACTTC,CASSSSQNEQYF,TRBJ2-7,12,TRBV6-2/TRBV6-3,.,.
TGTGCCAGCGGCCAGTCCACGATGGGTGAGCAGTTCTTC,CASGQSTMGEQFF,TRBJ2-1,13,TRBV9,.,.
TGTGCCAGCAGCTTAGGCTCTGGGGGTAATTCACCCCTCCACTTT,CASSLGSGGNSPLHF,TRBJ1-6,15,TRBV13,.,.
TGTGCCAGCAGTTTCCTTCTAGCGTCGGTTGACAATGAGCAGTTCTTC,CASSFLLASVDNEQFF,TRBJ2-1,16,TRBV27,.,.
TGTGCCAGCAGCTTAAGCGGGAGAACCGGGGAGCTGTTTTTT,CASSLSGRTGELFF,TRBJ2-2,14,TRBV7-3,TRBD2,.
TGTGCCAGCAGCGTCGGCCCAAGCGGAGGAGGGATGACGCAGTATTTT,CASSVGPSGGGMTQYF,TRBJ2-3,16,TRBV11-1,.,.
TGTGCCAGCAGTCAAAACCCCCGGGCATGGGGATGGGTGGAGCAGTTCTTC,CASSQNPRAWGWVEQFF,TRBJ2-1,17,TRBV27,.,.